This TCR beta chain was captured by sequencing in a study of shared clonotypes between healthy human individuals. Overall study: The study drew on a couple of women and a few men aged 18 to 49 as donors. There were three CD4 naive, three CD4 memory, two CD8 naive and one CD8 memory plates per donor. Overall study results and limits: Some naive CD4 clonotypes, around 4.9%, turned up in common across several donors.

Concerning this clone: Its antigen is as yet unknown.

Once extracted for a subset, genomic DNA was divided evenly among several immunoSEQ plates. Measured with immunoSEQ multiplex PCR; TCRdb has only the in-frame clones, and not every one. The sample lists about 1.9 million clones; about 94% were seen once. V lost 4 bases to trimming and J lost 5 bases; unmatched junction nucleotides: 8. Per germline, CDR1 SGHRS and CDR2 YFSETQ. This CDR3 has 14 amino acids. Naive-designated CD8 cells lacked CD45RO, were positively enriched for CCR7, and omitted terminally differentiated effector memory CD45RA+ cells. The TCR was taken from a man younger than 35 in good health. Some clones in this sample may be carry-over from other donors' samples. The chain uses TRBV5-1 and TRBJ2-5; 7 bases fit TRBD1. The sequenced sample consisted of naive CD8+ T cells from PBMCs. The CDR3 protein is CASSTTGFGETQYF. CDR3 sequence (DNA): TGCGCCAGCAGCACGACAGGGTTCGGGGAGACCCAGTACTTC.